These T cell receptor beta chains were read from a single sample in a study. TCRdb analysed the 5' RACE reads with MiXCR anew, one entry per CDR3 protein. The data contain 6,000 or so distinct CDR3 sequences, 31% of them singletons. Input material: memory CD4+ T cells sorted from a lymph node. All receptors come from a female donor with breast cancer. Both conserved end residues are part of each CDR3. D genes are given only for firm matches. Clone size is not always given. Where it is, it says once, few, many or a class for expanded clones.

CDR3 length: 16; V gene: TRBV7-8; J gene: TRBJ2-1; clone size: once; D gene: TRBD2; CDR3 DNA: TGTGCCAGCAGCCTTCTCGCGGGAGCGGGTAAGAATGAGCAGTTCTTC; CDR3 protein: CASSLLAGAGKNEQFF
CDR3 length: 13; V gene: TRBV5-5; J gene: TRBJ2-3; clone size: .; D gene: .; CDR3 DNA: TGTGCCAGCAGCTGGACCGGGACAGATACGCAGTATTTT; CDR3 protein: CASSWTGTDTQYF
CDR3 length: 14; V gene: TRBV4-2; J gene: TRBJ2-2; clone size: .; D gene: .; CDR3 DNA: TGTGCCAGCAGCCTGGTAGGGGCCACCGGGGAGCCGTCTTTT; CDR3 protein: CASSLVGATGEPSF
CDR3 length: 15; V gene: TRBV6-5; J gene: TRBJ1-1; clone size: medium-sized; D gene: .; CDR3 DNA: TGTGCCAGCAGCAAAAAAGGACAGAGGGGCACTGAAGCTTTCTTT; CDR3 protein: CASSKKGQRGTEAFF
CDR3 length: 17; V gene: TRBV6-2/TRBV6-3; J gene: TRBJ2-7; clone size: few; D gene: TRBD1; CDR3 DNA: TGTGCCAGCAGTTACTCCCCAGAGGACAGGGGGCGATACGAGCAGTACTTC; CDR3 protein: CASSYSPEDRGRYEQYF
CDR3 length: 13; V gene: TRBV9; J gene: TRBJ1-1; clone size: few; D gene: .; CDR3 DNA: TGTGCCAGCAGCGTAGGGTCGAACACTGAAGCTTTCTTT; CDR3 protein: CASSVGSNTEAFF
CDR3 length: 13; V gene: TRBV30; J gene: TRBJ2-5; clone size: many; D gene: .; CDR3 DNA: TGTGCCTGGCGGCGCAGGGGTGGTGAGACCCAGTACTTC; CDR3 protein: CAWRRRGGETQYF
CDR3 length: 14; V gene: TRBV30; J gene: TRBJ2-6; clone size: many; D gene: .; CDR3 DNA: TGTGCCTGGAGGAGGTACTCTGGGGCCAACGTCCTGACTTTC; CDR3 protein: CAWRRYSGANVLTF
CDR3 length: 14; V gene: TRBV27; J gene: TRBJ1-5; clone size: .; D gene: TRBD1; CDR3 DNA: TGTGCCAGCAGTCCAGGACAGGGCAATCAGCCCCAGCATTTT; CDR3 protein: CASSPGQGNQPQHF
CDR3 length: 16; V gene: TRBV9; J gene: TRBJ2-7; clone size: many; D gene: TRBD2; CDR3 DNA: TGTGCCAGCAGCGTAGATTCTAGCGGGGGAATGGAAGAGCAGTACTTC; CDR3 protein: CASSVDSSGGMEEQYF
CDR3 length: 13; V gene: TRBV20-1; J gene: TRBJ1-2; clone size: .; D gene: .; CDR3 DNA: TGCAGTGCCTCTGAAATGGCCTTCTATGGCTACACCTTC; CDR3 protein: CSASEMAFYGYTF
CDR3 length: 13; V gene: TRBV20-1; J gene: TRBJ2-7; clone size: .; D gene: TRBD2; CDR3 DNA: TGCAGTGCCCCCAGCGGGAGGGCATACAAGCAGTACTTC; CDR3 protein: CSAPSGRAYKQYF
CDR3 length: 19; V gene: TRBV5-1; J gene: TRBJ2-1; clone size: many; D gene: TRBD2; CDR3 DNA: TGCGCCAGCAGCTTGGGGGGACTAGCGGGAGCGACAAACTACAATGAGCAGTTCTTC; CDR3 protein: CASSLGGLAGATNYNEQFF
CDR3 length: 14; V gene: TRBV14; J gene: TRBJ2-5; clone size: many; D gene: .; CDR3 DNA: TGTGCCAGCAGCTCACTCGGGTGGCAAGAGACCCAGTACTTC; CDR3 protein: CASSSLGWQETQYF
CDR3 length: 20; V gene: TRBV6-5; J gene: TRBJ2-2; clone size: .; D gene: .; CDR3 DNA: .; CDR3 protein: CASSFRQGWRETQYFGELFF
CDR3 length: 17; V gene: TRBV29-1; J gene: TRBJ1-3; clone size: few; D gene: TRBD1; CDR3 DNA: TGCAGCGTTGATGGTGGGGACAGCGGACTCTCTGGAAACACCATATATTTT; CDR3 protein: CSVDGGDSGLSGNTIYF
CDR3 length: 17; V gene: TRBV7-9; J gene: TRBJ1-1; clone size: few; D gene: TRBD1; CDR3 DNA: TGTGCCAGCAGCCCCGGGGCAGGGGGCGCGAAGGACACTGAAGCTTTCTTT; CDR3 protein: CASSPGAGGAKDTEAFF
CDR3 length: 13; V gene: TRBV7-9; J gene: TRBJ1-5; clone size: .; D gene: TRBD1; CDR3 DNA: TGTGACAGCACCCTCACAGGGGATCAGCCCCAGCACTTT; CDR3 protein: CDSTLTGDQPQHF
CDR3 length: 15; V gene: TRBV7-3; J gene: TRBJ2-1; clone size: .; D gene: TRBD2; CDR3 DNA: TGTGCCGGCAGCCATGGGACTAGCGGCTACAATGAGCAGTTCTTC; CDR3 protein: CAGSHGTSGYNEQFF
CDR3 length: 15; V gene: TRBV29-1; J gene: TRBJ1-4; clone size: .; D gene: TRBD1; CDR3 DNA: TGCAGCGTTACCCTAGGAGGGACAGTTAATGAAAAACTGTTTTTT; CDR3 protein: CSVTLGGTVNEKLFF
CDR3 length: 13; V gene: TRBV6-5; J gene: TRBJ1-4; clone size: .; D gene: .; CDR3 DNA: TGTGCCAGCAGTTGGGACACTACTGAAAAACTGCTTTTC; CDR3 protein: CASSWDTTEKLLF
CDR3 length: 15; V gene: TRBV4-1; J gene: TRBJ2-3; clone size: .; D gene: .; CDR3 DNA: TGCGCCAGCAGCCAAGTCGACCGACTCACAGATACGCAGTATTTT; CDR3 protein: CASSQVDRLTDTQYF
CDR3 length: 17; V gene: TRBV12-3/TRBV12-4; J gene: TRBJ2-1; clone size: few; D gene: TRBD2; CDR3 DNA: TGTGCCAGCAGTTCCCAGGGACTAGCGGGGGTCTACAATGAGCAGTTCTTC; CDR3 protein: CASSSQGLAGVYNEQFF
CDR3 length: 12; V gene: TRBV20-1; J gene: TRBJ1-2; clone size: many; D gene: .; CDR3 DNA: TGCAGTGCTAGCAAGGAGGTCTTAGGCTACACCTTC; CDR3 protein: CSASKEVLGYTF
CDR3 length: 12; V gene: TRBV20-1; J gene: TRBJ2-5; clone size: many; D gene: .; CDR3 DNA: TGCAGTGCTCAGAACTTCCAAGAGACCCAGTACTTC; CDR3 protein: CSAQNFQETQYF
CDR3 length: 14; V gene: TRBV20-1; J gene: TRBJ2-7; clone size: many; D gene: TRBD2; CDR3 DNA: TGCAGTGCCCTCCAACTAGCGGGAGTCTACGAGCAGTACTTC; CDR3 protein: CSALQLAGVYEQYF